These 32 T cell receptor beta chains were all obtained from the same sample, sequenced in a study of beta chain features in type 1 diabetes. Every bit of the isolated RNA underwent reverse transcription, so sequencing read expressed TCRB transcripts. The assay was immunoSEQ multiplex PCR, and TCRdb's table has in-frame clones only and misses some. The data contain 160,000 or so clones, approximately 9.9% of them seen just once; the ten biggest clones take up approximately 2.2%. What was sequenced was central memory CD4+ T cells from blood. These receptors originate from a woman younger than 30 in good health.

A few counts support this clone. V and J are TRBV6-5 and TRBJ2-1, with 10 bases matching TRBD1. The CDR3 totals 15 residues. The junction had 11 bases not matched to a gene; V was cut back by 6 bases and J by 9 bases. Germline CDR1 MNHEY, CDR2 SVGAGI. The CDR3 sequence: CASSLTGTGEGEQFF. The CDR3 bases are TGTGCCAGCAGCCTTACCGGGACAGGGGAAGGTGAGCAGTTCTTC.

The CDR3 DNA reads TGTGCCAGTAGTAGCGGGACTTTTCACGAGACCCAGTACTTC. As protein: CASSSGTFHETQYF. The chain recombines TRBV19 with TRBJ2-5; tentatively, D is TRBD2 (6 bases). This CDR3 spans 14 amino acids. Germline V CDR1 and CDR2: LNHDA, SQIVND (reference sequence). Trimming took off 4 bases at V and 5 bases at J, with 14 bases between the two ends.

This chain connects TRBV30 to TRBJ2-3; 8 bases fit TRBD1. The CDR3 consists of 14 residues. In germline, CDR1 is GTSNPN, CDR2 SVGIG (reference sequence). V lost 1 base and J lost 1; bases outside the gene matches: 1. The CDR3 DNA reads TGTGCCTGGAGTGAGGGACAGGGCACAGATACGCAGTATTTT. Protein product: CAWSEGQGTDTQYF.

V is TRBV7-9 and J is TRBJ2-1, with D maybe TRBD1 (6 bases). The germline gives CDR1 SEHNR, CDR2 FQNEAQ (reference sequence). Deletions cut 3 bases from V and 2 bases from J, with 14 bases between. This CDR3 has 16 amino acids. The CDR3, as DNA: TGTGCCAGCAGCTTGCAGAACAGGGATCCCTACAATGAGCAGTTCTTC. Protein sequence: CASSLQNRDPYNEQFF.

This clone was seen a few times. This chain links TRBV7-2 with TRBJ1-2; weak D call: TRBD1 (6 bases). V gave up 5 bases and J gave up 4 bases, with 14 bases separating them. This CDR3 comprises 14 residues. The germline V gene has CDR1 SGHTA and CDR2 FQGNSA. The CDR3 loop is CASSMRTAPYGYTF. CDR3 nucleotide sequence: TGTGCCAGCAGCATGAGGACAGCTCCCTATGGCTACACCTTC. Full variable domain (outside the CDR3, taken from reference TRBV7-2 and TRBJ1-2): GAGVSQSPSNKVTEKGKDVELRCDPISGHTALYWYRQSLGQGLEFLIYFQGNSAPDKSGLPSDRFSAERTGGSVSTLTIQRTQQEDSAVYLCASSMRTAPYGYTFGSGTRLTVV.

This clone turned up a few times. The V call is TRBV7-9, the J call TRBJ1-1; D gene ambiguous. V was shortened by 3 bases and J by 0 bases, with 8 bases between the two germline ends. The CDR3 length is 14 residues. Germline V gene lookup returns CDR1 SEHNR and CDR2 FQNEAQ (reference sequence). The CDR3 sequence: CASSLAVLNTEAFF. DNA for the CDR3: TGTGCCAGCAGCTTGGCAGTTCTGAACACTGAAGCTTTCTTT.

A few counts support this clone. This CDR3 reads CASSIDPGANTEAFF. CDR3 DNA sequence: TGTGCCAGTAGTATTGACCCAGGGGCGAACACTGAAGCTTTCTTT. The chain has TRBV19 and TRBJ1-1; a possible D gene is TRBD1 (6 bases). CDR3 length: 15 residues. With 3 bases removed from V and 1 base from J, the gap between germline ends came to 12 bases. The germline V gene encodes CDR1 LNHDA and CDR2 SQIVND (reference sequence).

The chain has TRBV4-1 and TRBJ2-3; 11 bases are shared with TRBD2. V shed 1 base, J shed 5 bases, and the junction held 5 bases outside the gene matches. Per the germline V gene, CDR1 is MGHRA and CDR2 is YSYEKL. The CDR3 is 16 residues long. The DNA of the CDR3 is TGCGCCAGCAGCCAAGGTAGCGGGGGGGCGGAAGATACGCAGTATTTT. Translation: CASSQGSGGAEDTQYF.

This chain joins TRBV2 and TRBJ2-5; TRBD2 is a possible D gene (5 bases). This CDR3 contains 11 residues. V was shortened by 10 bases and J by 5 bases, with 11 bases between the two germline ends. Germline V gives CDR1 SNHLY, CDR2 FYNNEI. CDR3 amino acids: CAISREETQYF. DNA for the CDR3: TGTGCCATCTCGAGGGAGGAGACCCAGTACTTC.

The sample holds a few counts of this clone. The rearrangement uses TRBV9 and TRBJ1-2, with D possibly matching TRBD1 (5 bases). CDR1 and CDR2 (germline): SGDLS, YYNGEE. CDR3 length equals 13 residues. Trimming removed 1 base from V and 2 bases from J, with 6 bases in between. The CDR3 DNA sequence: TGTGCCAGCAGCGTATCAGGGAACTATGGCTACACCTTC. It encodes CASSVSGNYGYTF.

The CDR3 DNA reads as TGTGCCAGCAGTGAACAGGGGGTCCTGACTTTC. Translating gives CASSEQGVLTF. The rearrangement links TRBV6-6 to TRBJ2-6, with 7 bases that match TRBD1. The V gene end was trimmed by 5 bases and the J gene end by 13 bases; junction bases not matched to a gene: 2. There are 11 residues in the CDR3. CDR1 is MNHNY and CDR2 is SVGAGI in the germline V gene (reference sequence).

This clone was counted a few times. This chain links TRBV9 with TRBJ2-7; 11 positions agree with TRBD2. The germline V gene encodes CDR1 SGDLS and CDR2 YYNGEE. This CDR3 contains 14 residues. V lost 3 bases, J lost 6 bases, and 5 bases stayed unmatched. The CDR3 protein is CASSGSGRAAEQYF. Written as DNA, the CDR3 is TGTGCCAGCAGCGGTAGCGGGAGGGCGGCCGAGCAGTACTTC.

The chain recombines TRBV30 with TRBJ2-6, with D possibly TRBD2 on 6 matching bases. V shed 2 bases and J shed 4 bases, with 12 bases lying between them. CDR3 length: 15 amino acids. CDR1 and CDR2 (germline): GTSNPN, SVGIG (reference sequence). The CDR3 coding sequence is TGTGCCTGGAGTACCTGGGGGGTCGGGGCCAACGTCCTGACTTTC. Protein product: CAWSTWGVGANVLTF.

This clone was seen only a few times. V gene TRBV19 combines with J gene TRBJ2-1, with D possibly TRBD2 on 5 matching bases. Germline lookup yields CDR1 LNHDA and CDR2 SQIVND (reference sequence). The ends were cut back, 3 bases at V and 10 bases at J, with 13 bases in the middle. The CDR3 is 13 residues long. CDR3 protein: CASSISGVREQFF. CDR3 DNA: TGTGCCAGTAGTATTTCCGGGGTGCGGGAGCAGTTCTTC.

This clone was detected only a few times. The rearrangement joins TRBV9 to TRBJ1-1; D perhaps matches TRBD1 (6 bases). The CDR3 length is 14 residues. V was trimmed by 0 bases and J by 4 bases, leaving 10 bases between them. Germline V gene data show CDR1 as SGDLS and CDR2 as YYNGEE. CDR3 in amino acids: CASSVVGQSTEAFF. Here the CDR3 DNA reads TGTGCCAGCAGCGTAGTAGGACAGAGCACTGAAGCTTTCTTT.

The chain recombines TRBV7-9 with TRBJ2-5; D may be TRBD1 (5 bases). Trimming cost V 3 bases and J 2 bases, with 10 bases left between them. Germline loops: CDR1 SEHNR, CDR2 FQNEAQ (reference sequence). This CDR3 spans 14 amino acids. The CDR3 loop reads CASSFDSLQETQYF. For the CDR3, the DNA is TGTGCCAGCAGCTTTGACAGCCTACAAGAGACCCAGTACTTC.

This clone was counted between two and nine times. The chain carries TRBV25-1 and TRBJ2-7, with TRBD1 identical over 7 bases. The J segment lost 4 bases and the V segment lost 3 bases, leaving 9 bases of the junction unmatched. Germline V gene data show CDR1 as MGHDK and CDR2 as SYGVNS. CDR3 length: 15 residues. The CDR3 loop is CASSDYKGTAYEQYF. The CDR3 bases are TGTGCCAGCAGTGACTATAAGGGGACAGCATACGAGCAGTACTTC.

This clone was seen only a few times. The CDR3 here is CAISEPGAGNTIYF. Here the CDR3 DNA reads TGTGCCATCAGTGAGCCCGGGGCTGGAAACACCATATATTTT. The V gene is TRBV10-3, the J gene TRBJ1-3, with D unclear. V was shortened by 2 bases and J by 2 bases, with 7 bases between the two germline ends. Looked up from germline, CDR1 is ENHRY and CDR2 is SYGVKD. This CDR3 comprises 14 residues.

There are a few counts of this clone. J is TRBJ2-5 and V is TRBV5-6; 7 nucleotides agree with TRBD2. This CDR3 has 13 residues. Germline-derived CDR1 and CDR2 are SGHDT and YYEEEE. The junction had 3 bases not matched to a gene; V was cut back by 2 bases and J by 5 bases. CDR3 in DNA: TGTGCCAGCAGCTTAACAGCGGGGGAGACCCAGTACTTC. Its protein product is CASSLTAGETQYF.

There are a few counts of this clone. The rearrangement uses TRBV5-1 and TRBJ2-1, with a possible D match to TRBD2 (6 bases). Per germline, CDR1 SGHRS and CDR2 YFSETQ. This CDR3 contains 15 residues. Trimming removed 4 bases at V and 8 bases at J, with 19 bases between. The CDR3 DNA reads TGCGCCAGCAGCCCGATGGCGGGATCGGTCGATGAGCAGTTCTTC. It translates to CASSPMAGSVDEQFF.

The rearrangement uses TRBV4-1 and TRBJ2-7; 11 nucleotides align to TRBD2. V dropped 2 bases and J dropped 1; count of bases not matched to a gene: 7. CDR1 and CDR2 from the germline V gene are MGHRA and YSYEKL. This CDR3 region has 17 residues. This chain's CDR3 is CASSQTTSGTLSYEQYF. In DNA, the CDR3 is TGCGCCAGCAGCCAAACGACTAGCGGGACCCTATCCTACGAGCAGTACTTC.

This clone appeared a few times. The chain employs TRBV5-4 and TRBJ1-4, with D hard to call. Germline V gives CDR1 SGHNT, CDR2 YYREEE (reference sequence). Between the trimmed V and J ends, which lost 0 bases and 6 bases, there was a span of 6 bases. CDR3 length: 13 amino acids. CDR3 sequence (DNA): TGTGCCAGCAGCTTGGGAGCCGATGAAAAACTGTTTTTT. It codes for CASSLGADEKLFF.

The chain employs TRBV4-1 and TRBJ1-2; 12 bases map to TRBD1. The V and J ends lost 3 bases and 8 bases, in that order; junction bases with no gene match: 7. CDR1 and CDR2 (germline): MGHRA, YSYEKL. There are 15 residues in the CDR3. CDR3: CASSQGTGGLEGYTF. DNA of the CDR3: TGCGCCAGCAGCCAGGGGACAGGGGGCTTGGAGGGCTACACCTTC.

The chain carries TRBV6-1 and TRBJ2-5; TRBD2 matches 10 bases. The germline CDR1 and CDR2 sequences are MNHNS and SASEGT. CDR3 length: 16 residues. The trim removed 4 bases at V and 5 bases at J, leaving 10 bases unmatched. For the CDR3, the DNA is TGTGCCAGCAGTGTAGCTTCTAGCGGGAGACGGGAGACCCAGTACTTC. It translates to CASSVASSGRRETQYF.

The chain recombines TRBV6-1 with TRBJ1-5; no clear D. Germline CDR1 is MNHNS and CDR2 is SASEGT. The ends were cut back, 11 bases at V and 5 bases at J, with 16 bases in the middle. The CDR3 contains 13 residues. The CDR3: CAGGREEDQPQHF. CDR3 coding DNA: TGTGCCGGAGGTAGGGAGGAGGATCAGCCCCAGCATTTT.

This clone has just a few counts. The chain is built from TRBV4-3 and TRBJ2-3, with D perhaps TRBD2 (6 bases). There are 12 residues in the CDR3. The germline V gene encodes CDR1 LGHNA and CDR2 YSLEER. V lost 3 bases, J lost 5 bases, and 6 bases lay in between. The CDR3 DNA reads TGCGCCAGCAGCCAGGGGGGAGATACGCAGTATTTT. Translation gives CASSQGGDTQYF.

The genes are TRBV5-1 and TRBJ2-1; D possibly corresponds to TRBD2 (6 bases). Looked up from germline, CDR1 is SGHRS and CDR2 is YFSETQ. Trimming left V 0 bases short and J 7 bases short, with 14 bases between. The CDR3 runs to 15 residues. The CDR3, as DNA: TGCGCCAGCAGCTTGGGGTGGGCAGGGAGGAATGAGCAGTTCTTC. Protein sequence: CASSLGWAGRNEQFF.

In this sample, this clone turned up a few times. The chain combines TRBV4-2 with TRBJ2-7, with 7 bases fitting TRBD2. Germline V lookup: CDR1 LGHNA, CDR2 YNFKEQ. The CDR3 runs to 15 residues. With 0 bases clipped from V and 2 bases from J, the junction kept 4 bases outside the gene matches. CDR3 DNA sequence: TGTGCCAGCAGCCAAGAAAGTCGGGGGGCCTACGAGCAGTACTTC. Translated: CASSQESRGAYEQYF.

This clone was detected a few times. The V call is TRBV7-3, the J call TRBJ2-5; D might be TRBD1 (6 bases). The CDR3 spans 15 residues. Germline V gene data show CDR1 as SGHTA and CDR2 as FQGTGA. Deletions cut 2 bases from V and 1 base from J, with 11 bases between. CDR3 sequence (DNA): TGTGCCAGCAGCTTAGGAATGGGGGCCCAAGAGACCCAGTACTTC. Translation gives CASSLGMGAQETQYF.

The chain combines TRBV4-2 with TRBJ2-3, with 8 bases identical to TRBD2. Germline CDR1 reads LGHNA; CDR2 reads YNFKEQ. V lost 4 bases, J lost 4 bases, and 10 bases stayed unmatched. CDR3 length equals 16 residues. The DNA of the CDR3 is TGTGCCAGCAGCCCCGCGGCGAGCGGGAGTGCAGATACGCAGTATTTT. It specifies CASSPAASGSADTQYF.

The chain recombines TRBV2 with TRBJ2-3, with TRBD2 matching over 9 bases. CDR1 and CDR2 (germline): SNHLY, FYNNEI. J gave up 4 bases and V 6 bases, and 8 bases lay outside the gene matches. The CDR3 extends over 15 amino acids. CDR3 nucleotide sequence: TGTGCCAGCAGCGGTACGACTAGCGGTGCAGATACGCAGTATTTT. It codes for CASSGTTSGADTQYF.

The chain carries TRBV25-1 and TRBJ1-5; D gene ambiguous. Trimming pared 8 bases from V and 4 bases from J, leaving 9 bases between. The CDR3 covers 12 residues. Germline CDR1 is MGHDK and CDR2 is SYGVNS. CDR3 coding DNA: TGTGCCAGCTGCAGAGGAAATCAGCCCCAGCATTTT. It translates to CASCRGNQPQHF.